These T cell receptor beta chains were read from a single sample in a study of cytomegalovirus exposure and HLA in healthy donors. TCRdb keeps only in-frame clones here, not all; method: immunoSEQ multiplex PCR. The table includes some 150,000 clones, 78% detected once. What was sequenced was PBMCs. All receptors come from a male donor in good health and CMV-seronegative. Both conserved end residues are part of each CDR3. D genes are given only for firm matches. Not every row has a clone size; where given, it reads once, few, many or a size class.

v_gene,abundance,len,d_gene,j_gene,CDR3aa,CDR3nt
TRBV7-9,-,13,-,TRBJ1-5,CASSQIAGQPQHF,TGTGCCAGCAGCCAGATCGCGGGGCAGCCCCAGCATTTT
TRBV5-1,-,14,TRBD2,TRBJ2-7,CASSLSGELDEQYF,TGCGCCAGCAGCTTAAGCGGGGAGTTGGACGAGCAGTACTTC
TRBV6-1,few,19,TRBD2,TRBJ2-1,CASSERGTTGLAGDNEQFF,TGTGCCAGCAGTGAAAGGGGGACTACGGGACTAGCGGGAGACAATGAGCAGTTCTTC
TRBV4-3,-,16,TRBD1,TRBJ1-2,CASSQDFRTGHYGYTF,TGCGCCAGCAGCCAAGATTTTCGGACAGGGCACTATGGCTACACCTTC
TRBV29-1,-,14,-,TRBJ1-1,CSVPDSEMNTEAFF,TGCAGCGTTCCGGACAGCGAAATGAACACTGAAGCTTTCTTT
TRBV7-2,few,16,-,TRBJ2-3,CASSHRRAVRTDTQYF,TGTGCCAGCAGCCACCGGAGGGCGGTTCGCACAGATACGCAGTATTTT
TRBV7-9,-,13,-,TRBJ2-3,CSSSLEDTDTQYF,TGTTCCAGCAGCTTGGAGGACACAGATACGCAGTATTTT
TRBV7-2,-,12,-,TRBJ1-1,CASGAVGTEAFF,TGTGCCAGCGGGGCAGTCGGCACTGAAGCTTTCTTT
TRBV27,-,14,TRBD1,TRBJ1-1,CASRLGQGDTEAFF,TGTGCCAGCAGGCTAGGCCAGGGGGACACTGAAGCTTTCTTT
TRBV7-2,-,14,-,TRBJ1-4,CASSLRLANEKLFF,TGTGCCAGCAGCCTCCGGTTAGCTAATGAAAAACTGTTTTTT
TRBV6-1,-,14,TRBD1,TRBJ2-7,CASSGTGKTYEQYF,TGTGCCAGCAGTGGGACAGGGAAGACCTACGAGCAGTACTTC
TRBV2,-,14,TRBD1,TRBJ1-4,CASSPGQNNEKLFF,TGTGCCAGCAGTCCGGGACAGAATAATGAAAAACTGTTTTTT
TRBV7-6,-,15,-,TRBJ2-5,CASSSFTGEGETQYF,TGTGCCAGCAGCTCTTTTACGGGAGAAGGAGAGACCCAGTACTTC
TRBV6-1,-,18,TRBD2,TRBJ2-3,CASSEKRQAGGVTDTQYF,TGTGCCAGCAGTGAAAAGCGGCAAGCGGGAGGAGTAACAGATACGCAGTATTTT
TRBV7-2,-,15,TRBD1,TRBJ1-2,CASKTGQGEPYGYTF,TGTGCCAGCAAGACGGGACAGGGTGAACCCTATGGCTACACCTTC
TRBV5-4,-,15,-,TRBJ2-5,CASSFWVRGQETQYF,TGTGCCAGCAGCTTCTGGGTAAGGGGACAAGAGACCCAGTACTTC
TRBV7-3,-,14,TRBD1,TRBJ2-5,CASSATGVGETQYF,TGTGCCAGCAGCGCTACAGGGGTTGGCGAGACCCAGTACTTC
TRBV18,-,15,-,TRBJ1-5,CASSPPGGRNQPQHF,TGTGCCAGCTCACCACCAGGAGGTCGCAATCAGCCCCAGCATTTT
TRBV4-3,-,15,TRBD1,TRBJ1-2,CASGDSARGQGGYTF,TGCGCCAGCGGGGATTCCGCCAGGGGGCAAGGTGGCTACACCTTC
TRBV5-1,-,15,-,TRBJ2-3,CASSLAGVSTDTQYF,TGCGCCAGCAGCTTGGCGGGAGTATCCACAGATACGCAGTATTTT
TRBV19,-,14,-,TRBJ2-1,CASTQRRSYNEQFF,TGTGCCAGTACCCAGCGCCGCTCCTACAATGAGCAGTTCTTC
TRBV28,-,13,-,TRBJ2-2,CASSLQGYGELFF,TGTGCCAGCAGTTTACAGGGCTACGGGGAGCTGTTTTTT
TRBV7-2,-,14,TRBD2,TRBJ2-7,CASSLAGGPHEQYF,TGTGCCAGCAGCTTAGCGGGAGGGCCCCACGAGCAGTACTTC
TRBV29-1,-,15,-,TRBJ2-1,CSVEEATRRMNEQFF,TGCAGCGTTGAAGAAGCAACTAGACGAATGAATGAGCAGTTCTTC
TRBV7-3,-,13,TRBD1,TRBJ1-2,CASSPGQNYGYTF,TGTGCCAGCAGCCCGGGACAGAACTATGGCTACACCTTC
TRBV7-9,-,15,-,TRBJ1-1,CASSLASGMNTEAFF,TGTGCCAGCAGCTTAGCGTCAGGGATGAACACTGAAGCTTTCTTT
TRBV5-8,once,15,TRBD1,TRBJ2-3,CASSRGQGVPDTQYF,TGTGCCAGCAGCCGTGGACAGGGGGTCCCAGATACGCAGTATTTT
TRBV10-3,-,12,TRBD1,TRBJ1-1,CAISGGEGEAFF,TGTGCCATTTCAGGGGGCGAGGGTGAAGCTTTCTTT
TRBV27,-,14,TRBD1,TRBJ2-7,CASSLRQGFWEQYF,TGTGCCAGCAGTCTTCGACAGGGTTTCTGGGAGCAGTACTTC
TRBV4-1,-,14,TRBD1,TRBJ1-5,CASSLTGWDQPQHF,TGCGCCAGCAGCCTGACAGGGTGGGATCAGCCCCAGCATTTT
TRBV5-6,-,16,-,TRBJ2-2,CASSFLGGSGTGELFF,TGTGCCAGCAGCTTTTTGGGGGGATCGGGCACCGGGGAGCTGTTTTTT
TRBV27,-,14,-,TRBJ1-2,CASTPTVGHYGYTF,TGTGCCAGCACCCCGACAGTCGGACACTATGGCTACACCTTC
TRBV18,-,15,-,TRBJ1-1,CASSLKTTKDTEAFF,TGTGCCAGCTCACTGAAGACAACAAAGGACACTGAAGCTTTCTTT
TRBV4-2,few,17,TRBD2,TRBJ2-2,CASSRLSGDANTGELFF,TGTGCCAGCAGCCGTCTCAGCGGGGACGCGAACACCGGGGAGCTGTTTTTT
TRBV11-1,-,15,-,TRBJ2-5,CASSSRATGTGTQYF,TGTGCCAGCAGCTCTCGGGCCACCGGGACTGGCACCCAGTACTTC
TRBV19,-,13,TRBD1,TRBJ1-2,CASLDRGHDGYTF,TGTGCCAGCCTGGACAGGGGGCACGATGGCTACACCTTC
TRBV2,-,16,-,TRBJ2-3,CASSPGQSASTDTQYF,TGTGCCAGCAGCCCCGGACAGAGCGCTAGCACAGATACGCAGTATTTT